A selection of T cell receptor beta chains follows, all from one sample in a study of a mutant IDH1 vaccine in newly diagnosed glioma. Their antigen targets remain unknown. Method: immunoSEQ multiplex PCR; TCRdb's copy keeps in-frame clones and lacks some. The sample records 30,000 to 35,000 clones, around 89% being singletons. Sequences were derived from PBMCs, sampled from a glioma patient whose treatment included an IDH1 peptide vaccine. These receptors all come from a young man with glioma. CDR3s include the opening cysteine and the closing phenylalanine or tryptophan. The order of the fields is D gene, J gene, clone size, V gene, CDR3 protein, CDR3 DNA. A D gene is named only where the DNA matches it firmly. Clone size is not always given. Where it is, it says once, few, many or a class for expanded clones.

. TRBJ2-7 . TRBV4-3 CASSQDTLSYEQYF TGCGCCAGCAGCCAAGACACTCTATCCTACGAGCAGTACTTC
TRBD2 TRBJ2-2 once TRBV25-1 CASSDSETSGYTGELFF TGTGCCAGCAGTGACTCGGAGACTAGCGGTTACACCGGGGAGCTGTTTTTT
. TRBJ1-5 . TRBV5-8 CASSSYRSQHF TGTGCCAGCAGCTCATACAGGTCCCAGCATTTT
TRBD1 TRBJ2-1 . TRBV14 CASSYYRGNEQFF TGTGCCAGCAGCTACTACAGGGGGAATGAGCAGTTCTTC
TRBD1 TRBJ2-7 . TRBV25-1 CASSGSGGDYEQYF TGTGCCAGCAGTGGATCAGGGGGCGACTACGAGCAGTACTTC
. TRBJ1-1 few TRBV19 CASRLTDDTEAFF TGTGCCAGTAGGTTGACGGACGACACTGAAGCTTTCTTT
. TRBJ1-1 . TRBV7-9 CASSLAPSGGAFTEAFF TGTGCCAGCAGCTTAGCCCCCTCGGGGGGGGCCTTTACTGAAGCTTTCTTT
TRBD2 TRBJ2-1 . TRBV7-9 CASSPRLAGYNEQFF TGTGCCAGCAGCCCTCGACTAGCGGGCTACAATGAGCAGTTCTTC
. TRBJ1-5 . TRBV6-5 CASSPDGNSNQPQHF TGTGCCAGCAGTCCCGACGGAAATAGCAATCAGCCCCAGCATTTT
. TRBJ1-3 . TRBV7-9 CASSSTGGRNTIYF TGTGCCAGCAGCTCCACTGGGGGGAGAAACACCATATATTTT
TRBD2 TRBJ2-7 . TRBV5-6 CASSLVRGRAYEQYF TGTGCCAGCAGCTTGGTCCGCGGGAGGGCCTACGAGCAGTACTTC
. TRBJ2-7 few TRBV19 CASSLTVSSYEQYF TGTGCCAGTAGTTTGACGGTGAGCTCCTACGAGCAGTACTTC
TRBD2 TRBJ2-1 . TRBV29-1 CSARDYPANEQFF TGCAGCGCCCGGGACTACCCCGCCAATGAGCAGTTCTTC
. TRBJ1-6 . TRBV4-3 CASSQAGGANSPLHF TGCGCCAGCAGCCAAGCGGGAGGGGCGAATTCACCCCTCCACTTT
. TRBJ2-7 . TRBV4-2 CASSQEPGSSYEQYF TGTGCCAGCAGCCAAGAGCCTGGGAGCTCCTACGAGCAGTACTTC
. TRBJ1-1 once TRBV5-1 CASSYGTANTEAFF TGCGCCAGCAGTTACGGGACGGCGAACACTGAAGCTTTCTTT
. TRBJ1-1 . TRBV6-1 CASNGRQTNTEAFF TGTGCCAGCAACGGGCGACAGACAAACACTGAAGCTTTCTTT
TRBD1 TRBJ1-2 . TRBV10-3 CAISEEAPGGGPYTF TGTGCCATCAGTGAGGAAGCCCCTGGAGGGGGCCCCTACACCTTC
. TRBJ1-6 . TRBV5-1 CASSLEPDYNSPLHF TGCGCCAGCAGCTTGGAGCCGGACTATAATTCACCCCTCCACTTT
. TRBJ1-2 . TRBV21-1 CASSKGRNGYTF TGTGCCAGCAGCAAAGGCAGGAACGGCTACACCTTC
TRBD1 TRBJ2-3 . TRBV29-1 CSSGQATDTQYF TGCAGCTCGGGACAGGCGACAGATACGCAGTATTTT
. TRBJ2-6 once TRBV23-1 CASHTPSGANVLTF TGCGCCTCCCACACTCCCTCTGGGGCCAACGTCCTGACTTTC
. TRBJ2-6 . TRBV4-2 CASSPFSGANVLTF TGTGCCAGCAGCCCCTTCTCTGGGGCCAACGTCCTGACTTTC
. TRBJ2-7 . TRBV30 CAWTSTRDSYEQYF TGTGCCTGGACCTCAACCCGAGACTCCTACGAGCAGTACTTC
. TRBJ1-1 . TRBV19 CASSYSGGTEAFF TGTGCCAGTAGTTACAGTGGGGGGACTGAAGCTTTCTTT
. TRBJ1-5 . TRBV2 CASNNRGNQPQHF TGTGCCAGCAATAACCGGGGAAATCAGCCCCAGCATTTT
. TRBJ1-2 . TRBV9 CASSPTGTANYGYTF TGTGCCAGCAGCCCAACTGGGACGGCCAACTATGGCTACACCTTC
. TRBJ1-1 . TRBV27 CASCFGTEAFF TGTGCCAGCTGTTTCGGGACTGAAGCTTTCTTT
. TRBJ1-1 . TRBV29-1 CSAATDSTEAFF TGCAGCGCCGCTACGGACAGCACTGAAGCTTTCTTT
. TRBJ1-2 . TRBV5-8 CASSLEPAAQYGYTF TGTGCCAGCAGCTTGGAACCTGCAGCCCAATATGGCTACACCTTC
. TRBJ1-3 . TRBV5-1 CASSLTLTGTSGNTIYF TGCGCCAGCAGCTTAACACTTACAGGGACCTCTGGAAACACCATATATTTT
. TRBJ1-2 . TRBV12-5 CASGSGLGYGYTF TGTGCTAGTGGTTCGGGGTTAGGCTATGGCTACACCTTC
. TRBJ1-1 . TRBV6-5 CASRLRRGKAEAFF TGTGCCAGCAGGTTACGGAGGGGGAAGGCTGAAGCTTTCTTT
TRBD2 TRBJ2-1 . TRBV14 CASSQGLVDEQFF TGTGCCAGCAGCCAGGGACTAGTCGATGAGCAGTTCTTC
TRBD1 TRBJ1-2 . TRBV5-4 CASSQPGQGGLFYGYTF TGTGCCAGCAGCCAACCGGGACAGGGGGGTCTGTTCTATGGCTACACCTTC
. TRBJ2-7 . TRBV4-3 CASSQARATSYEQYF TGCGCCAGCAGCCAAGCCAGGGCTACCTCCTACGAGCAGTACTTC
. TRBJ1-2 few TRBV30 CAWSGDGGNYGYTF TGTGCCTGGAGTGGGGACGGAGGAAACTATGGCTACACCTTC
. TRBJ2-2 . TRBV30 CAWSEQGSGELFF TGTGCCTGGAGCGAACAGGGATCCGGGGAGCTGTTTTTT
TRBD1 TRBJ1-6 . TRBV28 CASSRDRGRANSPLHF TGTGCCAGCAGTCGCGACAGGGGTAGAGCGAATTCACCCCTCCACTTT
TRBD1 TRBJ1-2 once TRBV19 CASSIPGTGNGYTF TGTGCCAGTAGCATACCCGGGACAGGGAATGGCTACACCTTC
. TRBJ1-5 . TRBV28 CASKAGAQPQHF TGTGCCAGCAAGGCGGGGGCCCAGCCCCAGCATTTT
. TRBJ2-3 . TRBV30 CAWRRIPSTDTQYF TGTGCCTGGCGACGAATACCAAGCACAGATACGCAGTATTTT
. TRBJ2-1 . TRBV6-5 CASSYGAYGDNEQFF TGTGCCAGCAGTTACGGGGCCTACGGGGACAATGAGCAGTTCTTC
. TRBJ1-3 once TRBV15 CATSRDFSGNTIYF TGTGCCACCAGCAGAGACTTCTCTGGAAACACCATATATTTT
. TRBJ2-7 . TRBV5-1 CASSDPGREQYF TGCGCCAGCAGCGACCCCGGGCGAGAGCAGTACTTC
. TRBJ2-7 . TRBV7-9 CASSLDATGNYEQYF TGTGCCAGCAGCTTAGATGCTACAGGGAACTACGAGCAGTACTTC
. TRBJ2-2 once TRBV29-1 CSVRANTGELFF TGCAGCGTTCGGGCCAACACCGGGGAGCTGTTTTTT
TRBD2 TRBJ2-1 . TRBV5-1 CASRFQAGTSSYNEQFF TGCGCCAGCAGGTTCCAGGCCGGGACTAGCAGCTACAATGAGCAGTTCTTC
. TRBJ2-2 once TRBV4-2 CASSQERVGGVATGELFF TGTGCCAGCAGCCAAGAGAGGGTAGGGGGAGTTGCCACCGGGGAGCTGTTTTTT
. TRBJ1-3 . TRBV15 CATSREYVGSGDRTIYF TGTGCCACCAGCAGAGAGTATGTCGGTTCAGGGGACCGCACCATATATTTT
TRBD2 TRBJ2-7 . TRBV28 CASSPGRTSGREQYF TGTGCCAGCAGTCCAGGAAGGACTAGCGGGAGGGAGCAGTACTTC
. TRBJ1-2 . TRBV6-1 CASLIDSLYGYTF TGTGCCAGCCTTATTGACAGTCTCTATGGCTACACCTTC